The present T cell receptor (beta chain) was sequenced within a study of blood T cell repertoires in COVID-19. Study-wide background: Italy, Spain and the United States were the sources of the convalescent and acute COVID-19 samples. In each case, the material was cDNA or gDNA derived from T cells, B-cell-depleted T cells, or PBMCs.

In the original analysis: Scientists estimated how many nucleated cells there were by amplifying reference gene primers. Sequencing used immunoSEQ multiplex PCR; TCRdb keeps in-frame clones, though not all of them. V, J and clone size derive from that table, while D and trimming were established from the DNA sequence. The sample lists more than 110,000 clones, approximately 87% occurring once. Germline CDR1 and CDR2: SGHRS and YFSETQ. Trimming removed 3 bases from V and 10 bases from J; junction bases left unmatched: 11. This CDR3 spans 15 amino acids. The chain couples TRBV5-1 to TRBJ1-4; TRBD1 matches at 8 bases. This receptor was taken from a human donor in a cohort sampled during active COVID-19. Sequences were obtained from peripheral blood. In DNA form, the CDR3 reads TGCGCCAGCAGCTACCCGGACAGGGATTCGAGAAAACTGTTTTTT. Amino acids: CASSYPDRDSRKLFF.